This T cell receptor (beta chain) is drawn from a study of blood T cell repertoires in COVID-19 (dated by TCRdb to 2018 to 2020). Study-wide context: Collaborator samples came from the United States, Italy and Spain and covered acute and convalescent phases of COVID-19. The material from the prospective study consisted of cDNA or gDNA derived from T cells, B-cell-depleted T cells, or PBMCs. The dataset comprised deeply sampled blood TCRbeta repertoires from subjects exposed to, actively infected with, or recovered from COVID-19. The repertoires were released in a freely available public database intended as a resource for research on the immune response to SARS-CoV-2. The samples were drawn from two sources: the first 160 participants of the ongoing ImmuneRACE study, and 1,000 to 1,500 subjects contributed by 6 global collaborators. Sample metadata almost always included a de-identified subject ID, COVID-19 status, age in years and sex. Where HLA class I and class II types were available, the types were taken from metadata supplied by the sample provider, not from assay-based typing.

Overall study results and their limits: Clinical and demographic metadata were provided uncurated, with the amount varying by source and participant.

Trimming removed 0 bases from V and 4 bases from J, leaving 13 bases between the germline ends. From the germline V gene (reference sequence), CDR1 is LNHDA and CDR2 is SQIVND. The CDR3, cysteine through phenylalanine, is 15 amino acids long. The read is trimmed to its CDR3 DNA, 45 bases read in frame from base 1. Whole blood was collected in K2EDTA tubes by collaborating institutions according to the institutions' own protocols. For TCRbeta analysis, collaborators shipped samples as frozen whole blood, isolated PBMCs, or DNA extracted from either of those sample types. The immunoSEQ Assay, a bias-controlled multiplex PCR, was used to amplify TCRbeta CDR3 regions from genomic DNA. The authors' pipeline ran thus. The number of nucleated cells in each sample was estimated from the amplification of reference gene primers within the assay. Sequence reads were collapsed and filtered to measure the absolute abundance of every unique TCRbeta CDR3 rearrangement. For each sample, productive Simpson clonality was calculated by taking the square root of Simpson's diversity index across productive rearrangements. The table was pulled from immuneACCESS by TCRdb, which kept in-frame rearrangements only. Such tables lose some clones; where checked, under half of the loss comes from unresolved V genes, and the rest has no known cause. That table is the source of V, J and clone size, and D and trimming were worked out from the DNA. For this sample the table gives some 200,000 clones, of which 85% to 90% were detected only once. The ten top clones hold more than 5.5% of the sample.

This clone was seen only a few times. What this receptor recognizes is not known. Within one base of it there is no much larger clone, and no base qualities were kept. Input material: peripheral blood. The rearranged chain carries TRBV19 and TRBJ2-7, with TRBD2 as a weak D call on 6 bases. This receptor was identified in an elderly man with acute or convalescent COVID-19. Here the CDR3 is given as CASSIDTGAGYEQYF. The bases read TGTGCCAGTAGTATAGATACGGGAGCAGGGTACGAGCAGTACTTC.